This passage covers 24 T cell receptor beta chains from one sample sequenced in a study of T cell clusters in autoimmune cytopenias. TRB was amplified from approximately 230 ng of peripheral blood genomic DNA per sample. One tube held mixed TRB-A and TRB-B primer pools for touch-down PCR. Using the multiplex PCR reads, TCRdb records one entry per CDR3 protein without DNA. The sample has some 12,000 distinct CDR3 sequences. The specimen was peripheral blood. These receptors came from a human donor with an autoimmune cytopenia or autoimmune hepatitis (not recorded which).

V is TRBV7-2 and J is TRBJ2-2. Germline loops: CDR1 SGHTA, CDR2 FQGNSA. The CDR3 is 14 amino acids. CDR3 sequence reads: CASSLGLYTGELFF.

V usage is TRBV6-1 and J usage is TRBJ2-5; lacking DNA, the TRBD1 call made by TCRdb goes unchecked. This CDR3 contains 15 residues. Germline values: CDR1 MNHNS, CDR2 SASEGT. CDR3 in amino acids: CASSEWTGWQETQYF.

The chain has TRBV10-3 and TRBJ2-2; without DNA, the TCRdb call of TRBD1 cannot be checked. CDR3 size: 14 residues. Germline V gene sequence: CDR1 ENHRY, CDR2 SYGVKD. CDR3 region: CAIRTGGDTGELFF.

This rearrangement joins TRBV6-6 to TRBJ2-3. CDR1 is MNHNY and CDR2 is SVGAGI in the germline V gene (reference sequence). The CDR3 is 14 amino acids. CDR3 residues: CASRGGLSTDTQYF.

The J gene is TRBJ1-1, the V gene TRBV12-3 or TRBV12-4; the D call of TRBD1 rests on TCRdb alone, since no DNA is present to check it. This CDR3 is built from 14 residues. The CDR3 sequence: CASTSWELNTEAFF.

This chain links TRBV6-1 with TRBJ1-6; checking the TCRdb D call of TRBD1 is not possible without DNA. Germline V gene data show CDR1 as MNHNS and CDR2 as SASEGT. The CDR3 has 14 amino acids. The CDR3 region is CASSDETGNSPLHF.

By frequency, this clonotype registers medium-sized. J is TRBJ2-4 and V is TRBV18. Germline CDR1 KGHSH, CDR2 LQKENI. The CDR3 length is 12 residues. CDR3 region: CASSRAKNIQYF.

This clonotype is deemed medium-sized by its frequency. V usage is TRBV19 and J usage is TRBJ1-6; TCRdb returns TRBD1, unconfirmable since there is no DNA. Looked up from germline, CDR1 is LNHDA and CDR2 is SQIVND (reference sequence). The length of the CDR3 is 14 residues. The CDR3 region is CATQFGQLNSPLHF.

The CDR3 protein is CASSLGRGGEQYF. The V gene is TRBV5-4, the J gene TRBJ2-7; TCRdb reports TRBD2, a call that lacks DNA to check it against. Germline V lookup: CDR1 SGHNT, CDR2 YYREEE (reference sequence). The CDR3 has 13 amino acids.

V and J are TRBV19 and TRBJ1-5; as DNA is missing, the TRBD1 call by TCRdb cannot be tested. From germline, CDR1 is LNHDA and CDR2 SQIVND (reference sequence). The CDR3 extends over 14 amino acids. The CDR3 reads CASSRATVDQPQHF.

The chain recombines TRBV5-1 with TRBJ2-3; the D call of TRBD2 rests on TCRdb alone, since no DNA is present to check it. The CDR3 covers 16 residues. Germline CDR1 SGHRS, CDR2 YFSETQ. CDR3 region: CASTSSGLAGTDTQYF.

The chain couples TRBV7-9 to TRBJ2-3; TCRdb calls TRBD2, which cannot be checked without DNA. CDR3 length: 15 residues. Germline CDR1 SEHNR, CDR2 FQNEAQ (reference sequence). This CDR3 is CASRPRTSGTDTQYF.

CDR3 amino acids: CATQGGSGYTF. The V call is TRBV19, the J call TRBJ1-2; absent DNA, TCRdb's TRBD1 call cannot be checked. Germline V gene lookup returns CDR1 LNHDA and CDR2 SQIVND (reference sequence). There are 11 residues in the CDR3.

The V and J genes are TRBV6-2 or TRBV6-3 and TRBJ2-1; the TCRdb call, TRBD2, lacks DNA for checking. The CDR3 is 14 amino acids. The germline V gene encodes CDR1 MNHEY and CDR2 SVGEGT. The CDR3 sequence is CASSRLAGVGEQFF.

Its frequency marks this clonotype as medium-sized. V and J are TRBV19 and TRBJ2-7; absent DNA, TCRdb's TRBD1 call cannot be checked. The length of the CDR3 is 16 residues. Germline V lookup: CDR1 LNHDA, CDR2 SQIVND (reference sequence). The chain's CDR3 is CASTPSPGHSSYEQYF.

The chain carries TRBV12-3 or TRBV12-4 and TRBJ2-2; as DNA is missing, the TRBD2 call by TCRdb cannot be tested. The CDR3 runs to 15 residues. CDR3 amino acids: CASSRTFANTGELFF.

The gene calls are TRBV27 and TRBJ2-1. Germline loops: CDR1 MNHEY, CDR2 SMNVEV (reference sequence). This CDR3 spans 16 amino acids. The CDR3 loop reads CASSLSTYSSYNEQFF.

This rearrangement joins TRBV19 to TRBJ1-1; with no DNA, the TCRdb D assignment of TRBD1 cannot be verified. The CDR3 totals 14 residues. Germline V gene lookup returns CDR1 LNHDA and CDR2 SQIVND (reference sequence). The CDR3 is CASSDSGGYAEAFF.

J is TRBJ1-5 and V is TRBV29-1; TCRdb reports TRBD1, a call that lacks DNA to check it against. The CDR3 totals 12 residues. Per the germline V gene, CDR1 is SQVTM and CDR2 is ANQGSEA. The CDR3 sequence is CSVGQGGQPQHF.

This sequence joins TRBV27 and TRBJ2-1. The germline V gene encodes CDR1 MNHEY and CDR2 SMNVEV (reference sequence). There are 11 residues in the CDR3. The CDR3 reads CASRRVNEQFF.

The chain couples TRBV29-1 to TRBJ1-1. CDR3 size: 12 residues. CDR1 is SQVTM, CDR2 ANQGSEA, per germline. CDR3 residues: CSGWFMNTEAFF. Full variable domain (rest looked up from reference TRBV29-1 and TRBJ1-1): SAVISQKPSRDICQRGTSLTIQCQVDSQVTMMFWYRQQPGQSLTLIATANQGSEATYESGFVIDKFPISRPNLTFSTLTVSNMSPEDSSIYLCSGWFMNTEAFFGQGTRLTVV.

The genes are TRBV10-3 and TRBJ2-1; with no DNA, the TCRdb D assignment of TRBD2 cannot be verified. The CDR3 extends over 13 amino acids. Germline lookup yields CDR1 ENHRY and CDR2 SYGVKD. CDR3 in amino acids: CAISELAGSEQFF.

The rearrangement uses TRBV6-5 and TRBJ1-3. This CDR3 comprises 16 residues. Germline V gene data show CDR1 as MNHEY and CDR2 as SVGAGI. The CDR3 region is CASSYSGGYHGNTIYF.

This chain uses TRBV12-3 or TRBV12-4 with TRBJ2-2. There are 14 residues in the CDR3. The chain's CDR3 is CASISGANTGELFF.